This T cell receptor (beta chain) was retrieved from a study of cytomegalovirus exposure and HLA in healthy donors. Study-level results: A classifier reportedly called cytomegalovirus status with high sensitivity and specificity.

Repertoires were generated with immunoSEQ multiplex PCR, while TCRdb's copy carries only in-frame clones and drops some. The data show under 200,000 clones, with approximately 96% seen just once and 0.8% to 0.95% held by the top ten. A word on this clone: The target antigen is unknown.

The V gene lost 0 bases and the J gene lost 2 bases, with 15 bases spanning the gap. This CDR3 has 16 residues. The germline V gene has CDR1 SGHRS and CDR2 YFSETQ. V and J are TRBV5-1 and TRBJ2-7; tentative D call: TRBD1 (7 bases). The sample comprised PBMCs. The TCR comes from a woman under 30 in good health and CMV-seronegative. CDR3 in DNA: TGCGCCAGCAGCTTGGTCCAGGGGGGAACTACCTACGAGCAGTACTTC. Its translation: CASSLVQGGTTYEQYF.